This T cell receptor (beta chain) was sequenced for a study of T cells in Graves' hyperthyroidism and ophthalmopathy. The TCR beta CDR3 regions underwent amplification using RNA transcripts as the source. HTBI primers drove first-round RT-PCR of the TCR CDR3. TCRdb re-called the multiplex PCR reads with MiXCR, one entry per CDR3 protein. The sample carries approximately 260,000 distinct CDR3 sequences, 13% to 15% recorded once. Germline V gene data show CDR1 as SNHLY and CDR2 as FYNNEI. Trimming at V came to 5 bases and at J to 4 bases, leaving 7 bases not matched to a gene. This CDR3 comprises 14 residues. This clonotype has at least ten counts.

The specimen sequenced was blood. The V gene is TRBV2, the J gene TRBJ2-7, with TRBD2 matching over 8 bases. The sequence derives from a woman in her forties or fifties with Graves' hyperthyroidism that later progressed to Graves' ophthalmopathy. The CDR3, as DNA: TGTGCCAGCAGTAGCGCGCGGGAGGATTACGAGCAGTACTTC. This encodes CASSSAREDYEQYF.